Detailed here is one T cell receptor (beta chain). Its antigen is not known. This sample was taken from a study of shared clonotypes between healthy human individuals. CD8 cells classed as naive were CD45RO-negative and positively selected for CCR7, excluding terminally differentiated effector memory CD45RA+ cells. Donors included only healthy HIV-negative adults lacking recent acute infections or vaccinations. Genomic DNA belonging to each subset was distributed in equal measure over several immunoSEQ plates. Repertoires were generated with immunoSEQ multiplex PCR, while TCRdb's copy carries only in-frame clones and drops some. The profile shows about 2.1 million clones, approximately 94% of them singletons. In germline, CDR1 is MNHEY, CDR2 SMNVEV (reference sequence). Trimming took 2 bases from V and 9 from J, leaving 14 bases between them. This CDR3 contains 14 residues. General study findings and limits: Naive subsets typically showed greater estimated richness than memory subsets. Generation of non-shared clonotypes was less probable than generation of clonotypes shared by all four donors.

Sequencing was carried out using naive CD8+ T cells from PBMCs. This sequence was found in a man aged 18 to 29 in good health. Some clones in this sample may be carry-over from other donors' samples. V and J are TRBV27 and TRBJ2-1, with D perhaps TRBD2 (6 bases). CDR3 loop: CASSLELAFGEQFF. The CDR3 DNA reads as TGTGCCAGCAGTTTAGAGCTAGCGTTCGGTGAGCAGTTCTTC.